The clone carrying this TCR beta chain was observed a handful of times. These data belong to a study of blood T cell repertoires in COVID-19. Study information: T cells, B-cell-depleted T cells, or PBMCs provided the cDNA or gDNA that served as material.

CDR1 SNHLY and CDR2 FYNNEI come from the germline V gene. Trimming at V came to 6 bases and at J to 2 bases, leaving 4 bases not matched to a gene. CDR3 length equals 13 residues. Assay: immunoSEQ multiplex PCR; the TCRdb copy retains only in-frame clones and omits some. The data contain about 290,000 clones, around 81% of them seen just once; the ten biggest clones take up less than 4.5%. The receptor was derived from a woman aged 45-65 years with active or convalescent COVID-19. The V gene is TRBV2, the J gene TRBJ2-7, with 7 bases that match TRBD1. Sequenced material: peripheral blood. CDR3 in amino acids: CASRPGTAYEQYF. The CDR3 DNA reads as TGTGCCAGCAGACCCGGGACAGCCTACGAGCAGTACTTC.